Only a few counts were recorded for the clone carrying this T cell receptor beta chain. Its specificity is unknown. This sample is part of a study of beta chain features in type 1 diabetes. Notes on the study in general: It was among patients, rather than healthy donors, that naive, central memory and Treg TCRB repertoires appeared more similar. Sequencing the cDNA could make cells with high TCR expression show up more than they should.

This CDR3 comprises 18 residues. The ends lost 4 bases at V and 5 bases at J; junction bases unmatched: 15. CDR1 is SGHKS and CDR2 is YYEKEE in the germline V gene (reference sequence). Averaging about 0.12 L, one heparinised blood draw came from each individual donor. Cells sorted by CD45RO/CCR7/CD25/CD127/CD95/CD27 comprised CD4+ naive, central memory, regulatory and stem cell-like memory cells. Expressed TCRB transcripts were sequenced, since all the RNA that had been isolated was reverse transcribed. Data came from immunoSEQ multiplex PCR; TCRdb stores just in-frame clones and leaves some out. The sample holds 300,000 to 400,000 clones, roughly 8% seen once.

This receptor was identified in a woman under 30 in good health. The chain is built from TRBV5-5 and TRBJ2-1; TRBD2 matches 10 bases. Sequences were obtained from central memory CD4+ T cells from blood. The CDR3 DNA reads as TGTGCCAGCAGCCAAGATAGTATGAGACTAGCGGGCCACAATGAGCAGTTCTTC. Translation: CASSQDSMRLAGHNEQFF.